One sample yielded the 24 T cell receptor beta chains listed below, sequenced in a study of T cell clones after liver transplantation. Libraries were prepared by immunoSEQ multiplex PCR; TCRdb keeps only in-frame clonotypes and omits some of them. Of roughly 120,000 clones in the sample, approximately 90% were seen once. Source: CD4+ T cells from blood, taken 12 months after liver transplant. Receptors originate from a human patient who received a liver transplant. Some T cells may be provided by the graft donor.

V and J are TRBV7-9 and TRBJ2-3, with D perhaps TRBD1 (6 bases). Per germline, CDR1 SEHNR and CDR2 FQNEAQ (reference sequence). V dropped 3 bases and J dropped 3 bases, with 13 bases sitting between them. CDR3 length: 15 residues. CDR3 loop: CASSFRWGRTDTQYF. CDR3 sequence (DNA): TGTGCCAGCAGCTTCCGCTGGGGGCGGACAGATACGCAGTATTTT.

The chain couples TRBV11-2 to TRBJ2-1; 7 bases agree with TRBD2. Trimming removed 4 bases from V and 3 bases from J; junction bases left unmatched: 6. The CDR3 extends over 15 amino acids. Looked up from germline, CDR1 is SGHAT and CDR2 is FQNNGV. The CDR3 here is CASSSRGGGYNEQFF. The CDR3 DNA is TGTGCCAGCAGCTCCCGGGGCGGGGGCTACAATGAGCAGTTCTTC.

This clone has more than one count but fewer than ten. CDR3 amino acids: CASSQGTENQPQHF. In DNA form, the CDR3 reads TGTGCCAGCAGCCAAGGGACCGAAAATCAGCCCCAGCATTTT. V is TRBV4-2 and J is TRBJ1-5; no reliable D call. The CDR3 spans 14 residues. Germline V gives CDR1 LGHNA, CDR2 YNFKEQ. V shed 1 base and J shed 4 bases, with 8 bases lying between them.

The V gene is TRBV29-1, the J gene TRBJ1-2; possibly TRBD1 for D (5 bases). CDR1 is SQVTM and CDR2 is ANQGSEA in the germline V gene. Trimming stripped 4 bases from V and 6 bases from J, with 9 bases between. The CDR3 is 11 amino acids. The CDR3 protein is CSVAGKNGYTF. CDR3 nucleotide sequence: TGCAGCGTTGCAGGGAAGAATGGCTACACCTTC.

This rearrangement joins TRBV10-3 to TRBJ2-7, with 11 bases fitting TRBD2. Germline V gene sequence: CDR1 ENHRY, CDR2 SYGVKD. This CDR3 has 14 residues. V trimming: 6 bases; J trimming: 5 bases; junction bases outside the gene matches: 6. CDR3 coding DNA: TGTGCCATCAGCTTAGCGGGAGGGTCGGACGAGCAGTACTTC. It specifies CAISLAGGSDEQYF.

The rearrangement uses TRBV2 and TRBJ2-6; maybe TRBD1 (6 bases). Trimming pared 8 bases from V and 3 bases from J, leaving 14 bases between. The CDR3 is 15 amino acids. Per germline, CDR1 SNHLY and CDR2 FYNNEI. This chain's CDR3 is CASSTGGGGANVLTF. DNA for the CDR3: TGTGCCAGCTCGACAGGTGGCGGTGGGGCCAACGTCCTGACTTTC.

The rearrangement links TRBV7-9 to TRBJ2-3, with 14 bases fitting TRBD2. The junction had 8 bases not matched to a gene; V was cut back by 6 bases and J by 6 bases. Germline assignment: CDR1 SEHNR and CDR2 FQNEAQ (reference sequence). This CDR3 is 16 amino acids long. CDR3 amino acids: CASRVGLAGGSDTQYF. The CDR3 coding sequence is TGTGCCAGCAGGGTTGGACTAGCGGGAGGTTCGGATACGCAGTATTTT. The variable domain in full, completed from reference TRBV7-9 and TRBJ2-3, reads DTGVSQNPRHKITKRGQNVTFRCDPISEHNRLYWYRQTLGQGPEFLTYFQNEAQLEKSRLLSDRFSAERPKGSFSTLEIQRTEQGDSAMYLCASRVGLAGGSDTQYFGPGTRLTVL.

The chain uses TRBV7-3 and TRBJ2-1; D is unresolved. The germline gives CDR1 SGHTA, CDR2 FQGTGA. The CDR3 has 14 amino acids. V was trimmed by 1 base and J by 5 bases, leaving 9 bases between them. The CDR3 bases are TGTGCCAGCAGCTTAATGCCAGCCGACAATGAGCAGTTCTTC. This gives the protein CASSLMPADNEQFF.

The chain has TRBV7-9 and TRBJ1-1; possibly TRBD1 for D (6 bases). Between the trimmed V and J ends, which lost 1 base and 3 bases, there was a span of 15 bases. This CDR3 is built from 16 residues. Germline CDR1 SEHNR, CDR2 FQNEAQ (reference sequence). In nucleotides, the CDR3 is TGTGCCAGCAGCTTAGTGGGGCAGGGGAGGGACACTGAAGCTTTCTTT. Translation: CASSLVGQGRDTEAFF.

This clone was picked up one time. CDR3 in DNA: TGTGCCAGCAGCACTGGGACCGCTAACTATGGCTACACCTTC. Translating gives CASSTGTANYGYTF. V usage is TRBV11-2 and J usage is TRBJ1-2; D is possibly TRBD1 (5 bases). V lost 5 bases and J 0 bases, leaving 10 bases between the germline ends. Germline CDR1 SGHAT, CDR2 FQNNGV. CDR3 size: 14 residues.

The chain links TRBV19 to TRBJ2-2; D gene uncertain. Germline CDR1 LNHDA, CDR2 SQIVND (reference sequence). The CDR3 length is 17 residues. The ends were cut back, 7 bases at V and 2 bases at J, with 20 bases in the middle. CDR3 sequence reads: CASTVGRITLNTGELFF. DNA of the CDR3: TGTGCCAGTACTGTCGGAAGGATCACCTTAAACACCGGGGAGCTGTTTTTT.

This chain uses TRBV9 with TRBJ2-2; 13 bases are shared with TRBD2. The CDR3 runs 14 residues. J lost 6 bases, V lost 5 bases, and 1 base had no gene match. Germline CDR1 reads SGDLS; CDR2 reads YYNGEE. The CDR3 DNA reads TGTGCCAGCAGACTAGCGGGAGGGGCCGGGGAGCTGTTTTTT. This gives the protein CASRLAGGAGELFF.

The V and J genes are TRBV19 and TRBJ2-7; possible D gene TRBD1, 5 bases. Germline-derived CDR1 and CDR2 are LNHDA and SQIVND (reference sequence). Trimming took off 3 bases at V and 2 bases at J, with 17 bases between the two ends. The CDR3 length is 16 residues. CDR3 sequence (DNA): TGTGCCAGTAGTATCCTCCACCAGGGCTACCCCTACGAGCAGTACTTC. It codes for CASSILHQGYPYEQYF.

This clone was seen once. The CDR3 DNA sequence: TGCGCCAGCAGCTTGGACGGGCGGCTACAAGAGACCCAGTACTTC. It encodes CASSLDGRLQETQYF. The rearrangement links TRBV5-1 to TRBJ2-5; D unresolved. V gave up 0 bases and J gave up 2 bases, with 11 bases separating them. Germline V CDR1 and CDR2: SGHRS, YFSETQ. The CDR3 contains 15 residues.

J is TRBJ2-1 and V is TRBV9; TRBD1 matches 7 bases. The CDR3 sequence is 15 residues long. V shed 3 bases, J shed 3 bases, and the junction held 6 bases outside the gene matches. Germline assignment: CDR1 SGDLS and CDR2 YYNGEE. CDR3 region: CASSATGTDYNEQFF. As DNA, the CDR3 is TGTGCCAGCAGCGCCACCGGGACAGACTACAATGAGCAGTTCTTC. Based on the CDR3 plus reference TRBV9 and TRBJ2-1, the full variable domain is DSGVTQTPKHLITATGQRVTLRCSPRSGDLSVYWYQQSLDQGLQFLIQYYNGEERAKGNILERFSAQQFPDLHSELNLSSLELGDSALYFCASSATGTDYNEQFFGPGTRLTVL.

The chain recombines TRBV11-3 with TRBJ1-4, with D uncertain. The germline gives CDR1 SGHNT, CDR2 YENEEA. V dropped 2 bases and J dropped 3 bases, with 10 bases sitting between them. The CDR3 runs to 15 residues. This chain's CDR3 is CASSLYGVANEKLFF. CDR3 DNA: TGTGCCAGCAGCTTATATGGGGTGGCTAATGAAAAACTGTTTTTT.

The V and J genes are TRBV7-7 and TRBJ2-7; D is perhaps TRBD2 (6 bases). Germline-derived CDR1 and CDR2 are SSHAT and FNYEAQ (reference sequence). V was shortened by 4 bases and J by 3 bases, with 13 bases between the two germline ends. This CDR3 region has 14 residues. Written as DNA, the CDR3 is TGTGCCAGCAGCTCGGGGAGGAGGCTCTACGAGCAGTACTTC. Its protein product is CASSSGRRLYEQYF.

This rearrangement joins TRBV19 to TRBJ2-3; 7 bases are shared with TRBD2. The CDR3 totals 14 residues. Trimming at V came to 6 bases and at J to 3 bases, leaving 6 bases not matched to a gene. The germline gives CDR1 LNHDA, CDR2 SQIVND (reference sequence). This chain's CDR3 is CASRRGEGTDTQYF. The CDR3 nucleotides are TGTGCCAGTAGACGGGGGGAGGGGACAGATACGCAGTATTTT.

The V and J genes are TRBV27 and TRBJ1-5; maybe TRBD1 (5 bases). Deletions cut 5 bases from V and 6 bases from J, with 14 bases between. This CDR3 is built from 14 residues. CDR1 and CDR2 (germline): MNHEY, SMNVEV (reference sequence). The CDR3 DNA sequence: TGTGCCAGCAGTCCCACTTATACAGGTCAGCCCCAGCATTTT. Its translation is CASSPTYTGQPQHF.

The genes are TRBV28 and TRBJ1-2; 7 nucleotides match TRBD1. This CDR3 spans 12 amino acids. Germline CDR1 is MDHEN and CDR2 is SYDVKM. Losses at the gene ends were 4 bases for V and 5 bases for J; bases not matched to a gene: 1. The CDR3 nucleotides read TGTGCCAGCAGTTCCAGGGGGTATGGCTACACCTTC. It translates to CASSSRGYGYTF.

The chain has TRBV5-4 and TRBJ1-3, with 7 bases that match TRBD1. Trimming at V came to 4 bases and at J to 2 bases, leaving 6 bases not matched to a gene. This CDR3 is 15 amino acids long. Germline CDR1 reads SGHNT; CDR2 reads YYREEE (reference sequence). CDR3 sequence (DNA): TGTGCCAGCAGCGCCCGGGACAGCCCTGGAAACACCATATATTTT. Amino acid sequence: CASSARDSPGNTIYF.

The V gene is TRBV28, the J gene TRBJ1-2, with D perhaps matching TRBD1 (6 bases). The V end was cut by 3 bases, the J end by 5 bases, with 10 bases between. Germline V gives CDR1 MDHEN, CDR2 SYDVKM. The CDR3 extends over 13 amino acids. DNA of the CDR3: TGTGCCAGCAGTTTTGGGGGGGCTTATGGCTACACCTTC. Residues: CASSFGGAYGYTF.

The gene calls are TRBV10-1 and TRBJ1-4; TRBD1 is a possible D gene (6 bases). The CDR3 runs 15 residues. Trimming cost V 0 bases and J 8 bases, with 13 bases left between them. Germline V CDR1 and CDR2: WNHNN, SYGVQD (reference sequence). CDR3 DNA sequence: TGCGCCAGCAGTGAGTCGGGGGGCGCGAGAGAAAAACTGTTTTTT. Encoded protein: CASSESGGAREKLFF.

The chain uses TRBV25-1 and TRBJ1-1; D is ambiguous. V was trimmed by 4 bases and J by 7 bases, leaving 10 bases between them. This CDR3 contains 12 residues. The germline V gene has CDR1 MGHDK and CDR2 SYGVNS. CDR3 loop: CASSGQEIEAFF. Here the CDR3 DNA reads TGTGCCAGCAGTGGGCAGGAGATTGAAGCTTTCTTT.